One sample yielded the 5 T cell receptor beta chains listed below, sequenced in a study of blood T cell repertoires in COVID-19. Sequenced by immunoSEQ multiplex PCR; TCRdb stores in-frame clones only, minus some. Among 150,000 to 200,000 clones listed, roughly 85% were seen once. The sequenced sample consisted of peripheral blood. The origin of the receptors is a human donor with acute or convalescent COVID-19. The donor label of this sample is uncertain.

The CDR3 coding sequence is TGTGCCTGGAGTAGGGTACAACTAACGGGGAAGAACTACGAGCAGTACTTC. Translation gives CAWSRVQLTGKNYEQYF. The chain links TRBV30 to TRBJ2-7; a weak D match, TRBD2 (5 bases). The CDR3 extends over 17 amino acids. Germline CDR1 GTSNPN, CDR2 SVGIG (reference sequence). V lost 2 bases and J 3 bases, leaving 23 bases between the germline ends.

The chain links TRBV5-1 to TRBJ1-1; D not certain. V was clipped by 1 base and J by 1 base, with 5 bases between them. There are 13 residues in the CDR3. Germline CDR1 and CDR2: SGHRS and YFSETQ. The CDR3 DNA reads TGCGCCAGCAGCTTGTCAGAGAACACTGAAGCTTTCTTT. This translates into CASSLSENTEAFF.

V usage is TRBV7-9 and J usage is TRBJ1-5; TRBD1 matches 7 bases. This CDR3 spans 14 amino acids. V gave up 5 bases and J gave up 3 bases; unmatched junction bases: 4. CDR1 is SEHNR and CDR2 is FQNEAQ in the germline V gene (reference sequence). In nucleotides, the CDR3 is TGTGCCAGCAGCCTCGGGACAGACAATCAGCCCCAGCATTTT. Amino acid sequence: CASSLGTDNQPQHF.

This clone appeared once. The chain employs TRBV19 and TRBJ2-7, with a possible D match to TRBD2 (6 bases). The CDR3 length is 15 residues. Trimming removed 3 bases at V and 3 bases at J, with 15 bases between. Germline CDR1 LNHDA, CDR2 SQIVND (reference sequence). DNA for the CDR3: TGTGCCAGTAGTATTGGGGCGGGACTCAACTACGAGCAGTACTTC. This gives the protein CASSIGAGLNYEQYF.

V gene TRBV29-1 combines with J gene TRBJ1-1; D possibly corresponds to TRBD1 (6 bases). The CDR3 is 14 residues long. Germline assignment: CDR1 SQVTM and CDR2 ANQGSEA. V was pared by 6 bases and J by 1 base, with 15 bases between. CDR3 protein: CSVPTGPWNTEAFF. CDR3 DNA sequence: TGCAGCGTACCCACAGGGCCGTGGAACACTGAAGCTTTCTTT.